This entry features one T cell receptor (beta chain) sequence. The antigen is undetermined. The CDR3 spans 14 residues. Germline assignment: CDR1 SGHTA and CDR2 FQGNSA. Trimming took 0 bases from V and 5 from J, leaving 10 bases between them. Generated by immunoSEQ multiplex PCR, the TCRdb table keeps only in-frame clones and is missing some. Of 99,000 or so clones in the sample, about 81% were seen once. The sample originates from a study of T cell clones after liver transplantation. About the study: Samples came pre-transplant, pre-randomization before withdrawal, and post-randomization after withdrawal ended.

Study-level results: Compared with third party-reactive sequences, donor-reactive ones declined more, independent of withdrawal success. The donor-reactive repertoire was only partly measurable in a couple of subjects, lacking donor cells. Rather than being deleted, graft donor-reactive T cells may have moved into the graft.

The specimen was CD4+ T cells from blood, collected before liver transplant. This clonotype was obtained from a human donor who received a liver transplant. The rearrangement joins TRBV7-2 to TRBJ2-5; D unresolved. The CDR3 region has the DNA TGTGCCAGCAGCTTAGCGTCAGGAGTCGAGACCCAGTACTTC. Protein sequence: CASSLASGVETQYF. Supplemented by reference TRBV7-2 and TRBJ2-5, the full variable domain reads GAGVSQSPSNKVTEKGKDVELRCDPISGHTALYWYRQSLGQGLEFLIYFQGNSAPDKSGLPSDRFSAERTGGSVSTLTIQRTQQEDSAVYLCASSLASGVETQYFGPGTRLLVL.